Shown below are 4 T cell receptor beta chains from a single sample sequenced in a study of blood T cells in healthy people across ages. PCR was performed a second time for about 7 to 12 cycles using a sample-barcoded 5' primer and a J-beta primer mix. MiXCR, applied by TCRdb to the 5' RACE reads, yields one record per CDR3 protein. The sample comprises around 800,000 distinct CDR3 sequences, around a quarter of which are singletons, and about 3% rests with the top ten. The sample was also linked to a second study, of T cells of mothers and their children.

Source material: blood. The receptors come from a boy younger than 18 in good health.

Many counts were recorded for this clonotype. V gene TRBV20-1 combines with J gene TRBJ2-7, with unresolved D. In germline, CDR1 is DFQATT, CDR2 SNEGSKA (reference sequence). The CDR3 is made up of 13 amino acids. V gave up 3 bases and J gave up 3 bases, with 12 bases separating them. This chain's CDR3 is CSASSENLYEQYF. In nucleotides, the CDR3 is TGCAGTGCTAGTAGTGAGAACCTCTACGAGCAGTACTTC.

J is TRBJ2-5 and V is TRBV6-1, with 8 bases that match TRBD2. The germline gives CDR1 MNHNS, CDR2 SASEGT. This CDR3 region has 15 residues. Trimming at V came to 6 bases and at J to 2 bases, leaving 8 bases not matched to a gene. The CDR3, as DNA: TGTGCCAGCAGCGGAGCGGGGGCGGGGCAAGAGACCCAGTACTTC. Residues: CASSGAGAGQETQYF.

A few counts support this clonotype. The chain couples TRBV6-6 to TRBJ1-2, with D uncertain. V was cut by 0 bases and J by 0 bases, with 5 bases left in between. The CDR3 has 14 residues. The germline V gene has CDR1 MNHNY and CDR2 SVGAGI (reference sequence). CDR3 region: CASSYSGTNYGYTF. The DNA for the CDR3 is TGTGCCAGCAGTTACTCGGGCACTAACTATGGCTACACCTTC.

This clonotype has a handful of counts. The J gene is TRBJ1-1, the V gene TRBV7-3, with D uncertain. Trimming left V 5 bases short and J 1 base short, with 8 bases between. The CDR3 is made up of 13 amino acids. The germline V gene encodes CDR1 SGHTA and CDR2 FQGTGA. This CDR3 is CASSPTANTEAFF. The CDR3 DNA sequence: TGTGCCAGCAGCCCCACAGCGAACACTGAAGCTTTCTTT.